Listed below are T cell receptor beta chains from one sample, sequenced in a study of cytomegalovirus exposure and HLA in healthy donors. Profiled with immunoSEQ multiplex PCR; TCRdb holds only in-frame clones, not every one. The sample records 150,000 or so clones, around 80% being singletons. The specimen was PBMCs. Receptors originate from a man aged 35 to 55 in good health and CMV-seronegative. CDR3s include the opening cysteine and the closing phenylalanine or tryptophan. D genes are given only for firm matches. The size field is filled for only some rows; it gives once, few, many or a size class.

d_call	j_call	v_call	clone_size	cdr3_aa	cdr3_nt
-	TRBJ2-3	TRBV21-1	-	CASSTDTGTSVFDTQYF	TGTGCCAGCAGCACCGATACCGGGACTAGCGTTTTTGATACGCAGTATTTT
TRBD2	TRBJ2-3	TRBV5-1	-	CASSLGAGGSTDTQYF	TGCGCCAGCAGCTTGGGCGCGGGGGGTAGCACAGATACGCAGTATTTT
TRBD1	TRBJ1-2	TRBV19	-	CASSMGQGPYGYTF	TGTGCCAGTAGTATGGGACAGGGACCCTATGGCTACACCTTC
TRBD1	TRBJ1-4	TRBV5-8	-	CASSFGRGRFEKLFF	TGTGCCAGCAGCTTTGGCAGGGGGAGGTTTGAAAAACTGTTTTTT
-	TRBJ1-5	TRBV2	few	CASTGVGQPQHF	TGTGCCAGCACAGGGGTTGGTCAGCCCCAGCATTTT
-	TRBJ1-2	TRBV4-1	-	CASSQDSPDYGYTF	TGCGCCAGCAGCCAAGACTCCCCAGACTATGGCTACACCTTC
TRBD1	TRBJ1-1	TRBV28	-	CASSLGTAIQPEAFF	TGTGCCAGCAGTTTGGGGACAGCAATACAACCTGAAGCTTTCTTT
-	TRBJ1-1	TRBV25-1	-	CASSWGGFVTEAFF	TGTGCCAGCAGCTGGGGAGGCTTTGTAACTGAAGCTTTCTTT
-	TRBJ1-6	TRBV5-5	-	CASSRSGTSSYNSPLHF	TGTGCCAGCAGCCGGAGCGGGACTAGCTCCTATAATTCACCCCTCCACTTT
TRBD1	TRBJ1-6	TRBV4-3	-	CASSQAWGQINSPLHF	TGCGCCAGCAGCCAAGCATGGGGACAGATCAATTCACCCCTCCACTTT
-	TRBJ1-1	TRBV2	few	CASSGQVGTEAFF	TGTGCCAGCAGTGGGCAGGTTGGCACTGAAGCTTTCTTT
TRBD1	TRBJ2-7	TRBV7-2	once	CASSPGQGRVYEQYF	TGTGCCAGCAGCCCCGGACAGGGAAGAGTCTACGAGCAGTACTTC
-	TRBJ1-1	TRBV16	-	CASSQVAVNMNTEAFF	TGTGCCAGCAGCCAAGTGGCAGTGAACATGAACACTGAAGCTTTCTTT
TRBD2	TRBJ2-7	TRBV4-3	-	CASSQELAGGRSYEQYF	TGCGCCAGCAGCCAAGAACTAGCGGGGGGGCGATCCTACGAGCAGTACTTC
TRBD1	TRBJ2-7	TRBV4-1	-	CAGSRPGQGYEQYF	TGCGCCGGCAGCCGACCGGGACAGGGCTACGAGCAGTACTTC
TRBD2	TRBJ2-7	TRBV5-1	few	CASSLAAGGRLEQYF	TGCGCCAGCAGCTTGGCCGCGGGGGGAAGACTCGAGCAGTACTTC
TRBD1	TRBJ1-6	TRBV27	-	CATLVGTGKVFNNSPLHF	TGTGCCACCCTGGTAGGGACAGGGAAGGTGTTTAATAATTCACCCCTCCACTTT
-	TRBJ2-3	TRBV5-4	-	CASSLAGLSLTDTQYF	TGTGCCAGCAGCTTGGCCGGTTTAAGCCTGACAGATACGCAGTATTTT
TRBD2	TRBJ2-5	TRBV13	-	CASSPWTSGAETQYF	TGTGCCAGCAGTCCATGGACTAGCGGCGCGGAGACCCAGTACTTC
-	TRBJ1-4	TRBV15	-	CATSRGVDSNEKLFF	TGTGCCACCAGCAGAGGAGTGGACTCTAATGAAAAACTGTTTTTT
TRBD1	TRBJ1-1	TRBV7-6	few	CASSLANEGQGNTEAFF	TGTGCCAGCAGCTTAGCCAATGAGGGACAGGGAAACACTGAAGCTTTCTTT
TRBD1	TRBJ2-5	TRBV19	-	CASSSFGTGNQETQYF	TGTGCCAGTAGCTCGTTTGGGACAGGGAACCAAGAGACCCAGTACTTC
-	TRBJ1-1	TRBV7-3	-	CASSLWAADTEAFF	TGTGCCAGCAGCTTATGGGCAGCGGACACTGAAGCTTTCTTT
TRBD1	TRBJ1-5	TRBV19	-	CASSRQGAGDQPQHF	TGTGCCAGTAGCAGGCAGGGGGCGGGAGATCAGCCCCAGCATTTT
TRBD2	TRBJ2-5	TRBV4-1	-	CASSQEAGGLAGTQYF	TGCGCCAGCAGCCAAGAAGCCGGGGGACTAGCGGGTACCCAGTACTTC
-	TRBJ1-2	TRBV15	-	CATTSTDYGYTF	TGTGCCACCACCTCGACAGACTATGGCTACACCTTC
-	TRBJ2-2	TRBV29-1	-	CSVGGGDRSTGELFF	TGCAGCGTTGGCGGGGGAGACAGGAGCACCGGGGAGCTGTTTTTT
-	TRBJ2-6	TRBV9	-	CASSPRPGSAGANVLTF	TGTGCCAGCAGCCCCCGACCAGGATCGGCTGGGGCCAACGTCCTGACTTTC
-	TRBJ2-7	TRBV27	-	CASSPTGIAYEQYF	TGTGCCAGCAGTCCTACAGGGATTGCCTACGAGCAGTACTTC
-	TRBJ1-1	TRBV7-3	-	CASSLGAGTEAFF	TGTGCCAGCAGCTTGGGGGCAGGGACTGAAGCTTTCTTT
TRBD2	TRBJ2-7	TRBV4-1	once	CASSQSSGGNSYEQYF	TGCGCCAGCAGCCAATCGTCCGGGGGGAACTCCTACGAGCAGTACTTC
-	TRBJ2-1	TRBV10-3	-	CAISEGSPNEQFF	TGTGCCATCAGTGAGGGCTCACCTAATGAGCAGTTCTTC
-	TRBJ1-1	TRBV9	-	CASSVVSRGDTEAFF	TGTGCCAGCAGCGTAGTAAGCAGGGGAGACACTGAAGCTTTCTTT
TRBD1	TRBJ2-1	TRBV7-2	-	CASSWTGGSFNEQFF	TGTGCCAGCAGCTGGACAGGTGGGTCATTCAATGAGCAGTTCTTC
TRBD1	TRBJ1-4	TRBV15	-	CATSRRDRGLDEKLFF	TGTGCCACCAGCAGAAGGGACAGGGGGCTTGATGAAAAACTGTTTTTT
TRBD1	TRBJ2-5	TRBV9	-	CASSPTGRETQYF	TGTGCCAGCAGCCCGACAGGGAGAGAGACCCAGTACTTC
-	TRBJ1-4	TRBV29-1	-	CSAQGSPNEKLFF	TGCAGCGCCCAGGGGTCTCCTAATGAAAAACTGTTTTTT
-	TRBJ2-6	TRBV7-2	-	CASSFRPRAGSGANVLTF	TGTGCCAGCAGCTTTCGACCCAGGGCTGGCTCTGGGGCCAACGTCCTGACTTTC
-	TRBJ1-1	TRBV19	-	CARKQVPPNTEAFF	TGTGCCAGGAAACAGGTGCCCCCGAACACTGAAGCTTTCTTT
TRBD2	TRBJ2-3	TRBV5-1	-	CASSPYPLAGSTDTQYF	TGCGCCAGCAGTCCCTACCCTCTAGCGGGGAGCACAGATACGCAGTATTTT
-	TRBJ2-7	TRBV7-9	-	CASSVELFPWAGQYF	TGTGCCAGCAGCGTCGAGCTATTCCCCTGGGCTGGGCAGTACTTC
TRBD2	TRBJ2-1	TRBV19	-	CATGAGGPNEQFF	TGTGCCACCGGCGCGGGGGGGCCTAATGAGCAGTTCTTC
-	TRBJ1-6	TRBV5-5	few	CASSKRTENSPLHF	TGTGCCAGCAGCAAAAGGACAGAGAATTCACCCCTCCACTTT
TRBD1	TRBJ2-3	TRBV6-5	-	CASLDRGPDTQYF	TGTGCCAGCCTGGACAGGGGCCCAGATACGCAGTATTTT
-	TRBJ1-1	TRBV7-2	once	CASSLVGGIVNTEAFF	TGTGCCAGCAGCTTAGTGGGAGGGATCGTGAACACTGAAGCTTTCTTT
-	TRBJ2-5	TRBV15	-	CATSREATVLQETQYF	TGTGCCACCAGCAGAGAAGCTACGGTGCTCCAAGAGACCCAGTACTTC
TRBD1	TRBJ1-2	TRBV7-2	-	CASKRTQGAGGYTF	TGTGCCAGCAAAAGAACCCAGGGGGCGGGTGGCTACACCTTC
TRBD1	TRBJ2-7	TRBV5-1	-	CASSRDRGDEQYF	TGCGCCAGCAGCCGGGACAGGGGCGACGAGCAGTACTTC
TRBD2	TRBJ2-3	TRBV5-5	-	CASVPRSGGQDTQYF	TGTGCCAGCGTCCCCCGGAGCGGGGGGCAAGATACGCAGTATTTT
-	TRBJ1-1	TRBV5-1	-	CASSLSGGFDTEAFF	TGCGCCAGCAGCTTGAGTGGGGGGTTCGACACTGAAGCTTTCTTT
-	TRBJ1-5	TRBV5-6	few	CASSSGGSNQPQHF	TGTGCCAGCAGCTCGGGGGGAAGCAATCAGCCCCAGCATTTT
TRBD2	TRBJ2-3	TRBV5-1	once	CASRVVSGGSTDTQYF	TGCGCCAGCAGGGTCGTCAGCGGGGGGTCGACAGATACGCAGTATTTT
TRBD1	TRBJ1-5	TRBV27	-	CASSGTGLSNQPQHF	TGTGCCAGCAGCGGGACAGGGTTGAGCAATCAGCCCCAGCATTTT
TRBD1	TRBJ1-2	TRBV6-1	-	CASRRTGGLYGYTF	TGTGCCAGCAGGCGGACAGGAGGCCTCTATGGCTACACCTTC
-	TRBJ1-5	TRBV19	-	CASSIAGGKFDQPQHF	TGTGCCAGTAGTATAGCTGGAGGGAAATTCGATCAGCCCCAGCATTTT
-	TRBJ2-3	TRBV6-4	-	CASSDGTGGTDTQYF	TGTGCCAGCAGTGACGGGACGGGGGGCACAGATACGCAGTATTTT
-	TRBJ2-3	TRBV6-6	-	CASSYPGTDTQYF	TGTGCCAGCAGTTATCCAGGAACAGATACGCAGTATTTT
-	TRBJ2-5	TRBV2	-	CASSASGVTAGETQYF	TGTGCCAGCAGTGCCTCCGGGGTGACAGCGGGAGAGACCCAGTACTTC
-	TRBJ1-2	TRBV4-1	-	CASIASGRVGGYTF	TGCGCCAGCATCGCTTCGGGCAGGGTAGGTGGCTACACCTTC